This T cell receptor beta chain was documented in a study of blood T cell repertoires in COVID-19. Profiled with immunoSEQ multiplex PCR; TCRdb holds only in-frame clones, not every one. In the table there are fewer than 10,000 clones, roughly nine tenths of which are singletons. Only one count was recorded for this clone. The receptor was derived from a man in his fifties or sixties with acute or convalescent COVID-19. The sequencing sample was made of peripheral blood.

The CDR3 bases are TGTGCCAGCAGCGATTGGGAGCAGACCCGCTACACCTTC. Encoded protein: CASSDWEQTRYTF. The chain couples TRBV5-6 to TRBJ1-2; D gene uncertain. The V gene lost 4 bases and the J gene lost 9 bases, with 16 bases spanning the gap. The length of the CDR3 is 13 residues. The germline V gene has CDR1 SGHDT and CDR2 YYEEEE.